This TCR beta chain came from a study of cytomegalovirus exposure and HLA in healthy donors. Whole-study results and caveats: It was about 150 TCR beta chains that were listed as cytomegalovirus-associated.

Regarding this clone: The target antigen is unknown.

V lost 5 bases and J 0 bases, leaving 14 bases between the germline ends. The CDR3 spans 16 residues. Germline CDR1 reads SGHTA; CDR2 reads FQGNSA. It was with 60 Vbeta and 13 Jbeta primers that the PCR ran. Authors' processing steps: As a later analysis found, there were 70 million to 100 million unique TCR beta chains, of which about 10 million were shared. The assay was immunoSEQ multiplex PCR, and TCRdb's table has in-frame clones only and misses some. V and J calls plus clone size are reproduced from that table; the DNA served to infer D and trimming. The table lists 60,000 to 75,000 clones, roughly 84% of them singletons.

The J gene is TRBJ1-3, the V gene TRBV7-2; the D gene is possibly TRBD1 (5 bases). This TCR was sampled from a woman between 25 and 40 years old in good health and CMV-seronegative. Sequencing was carried out using PBMCs. CDR3 sequence (DNA): TGTGCCAGCAGCGGATCGACAGCTTCCTCTGGAAACACCATATATTTT. Its protein product is CASSGSTASSGNTIYF.